A selection of T cell receptor beta chains follows, all from one sample in a study of cytomegalovirus exposure and HLA in healthy donors. Some clones are missing from TCRdb's copy, which holds only in-frame ones; the method was immunoSEQ multiplex PCR. The sample includes 150,000 or so clones, more than 60% of them seen just once. Sample: PBMCs. The receptors here all came from a woman aged 25 to 39 in good health and CMV-seronegative. Both conserved end residues are part of each CDR3. A D gene is named only where the DNA matches it firmly. Expanded clones get a size class; other rows say once, few or many, or leave the size out.

abundance,j_gene,d_gene,v_gene,CDR3aa,CDR3nt
NA,TRBJ1-6,NA,TRBV7-9,CSSSSLFGFDNSPLHF,TGTTCCAGCAGCTCCCTCTTCGGGTTCGATAATTCACCCCTCCACTTT
NA,TRBJ2-5,TRBD1,TRBV5-5,CASSQADREVETQYF,TGTGCCAGCAGCCAAGCGGACAGGGAGGTGGAGACCCAGTACTTC
NA,TRBJ1-6,NA,TRBV15,CATSRVASYNSPLHF,TGTGCCACCAGCAGAGTGGCATCCTATAATTCACCCCTCCACTTT
NA,TRBJ2-5,NA,TRBV29-1,CSARGTEETQYF,TGCAGCGCTCGGGGGACAGAAGAGACCCAGTACTTC
NA,TRBJ1-5,NA,TRBV30,CAWSLTTGGGNQPQHF,TGTGCCTGGAGTTTAACGACCGGAGGAGGGAATCAGCCCCAGCATTTT
NA,TRBJ2-1,TRBD2,TRBV10-3,CAISDSALAGGFSGEQFF,TGTGCCATCAGTGATTCCGCCCTAGCGGGGGGTTTTAGTGGTGAGCAGTTCTTC
NA,TRBJ2-5,NA,TRBV7-3,CASSLGVTRGETQYF,TGTGCCAGCAGCTTAGGTGTGACAAGGGGAGAGACCCAGTACTTC
NA,TRBJ2-1,NA,TRBV11-2,CASSFTLNNEQFF,TGTGCCAGCAGCTTTACTTTAAACAATGAGCAGTTCTTC
once,TRBJ1-5,NA,TRBV7-9,CASSFGQVGRGQPQHF,TGTGCCAGCAGCTTCGGTCAGGTTGGGAGGGGTCAGCCCCAGCATTTT
NA,TRBJ2-7,TRBD2,TRBV9,CASSPGLTGGVYEQYF,TGTGCCAGCAGCCCAGGACTAACGGGGGGAGTCTACGAGCAGTACTTC
NA,TRBJ1-1,NA,TRBV11-3,CASSLEGSSEAFF,TGTGCCAGCAGCTTAGAGGGCAGCTCTGAAGCTTTCTTT
NA,TRBJ1-4,TRBD1,TRBV5-1,CASSPGQGVEKLFF,TGCGCCAGCAGCCCGGGACAGGGGGTTGAAAAACTGTTTTTT
once,TRBJ1-5,NA,TRBV4-2,CASSQDLHQPQHF,TGTGCCAGCAGCCAAGATCTTCATCAGCCCCAGCATTTT
once,TRBJ1-2,TRBD1,TRBV27,CASSFFRDSVYGYTF,TGTGCCAGCAGTTTTTTCCGGGACAGCGTTTATGGCTACACCTTC
NA,TRBJ2-7,NA,TRBV6-1,CASKRYGIYEQYF,TGTGCCAGCAAGAGGTATGGAATCTACGAGCAGTACTTC
NA,TRBJ1-6,NA,TRBV5-1,CASRGEKAPLHF,TGCGCCAGCAGGGGAGAGAAAGCCCCCCTCCACTTT
NA,TRBJ1-2,TRBD1,TRBV5-1,CASSPSTGEYGYTF,TGCGCCAGCAGCCCCTCCACAGGGGAGTATGGCTACACCTTC
NA,TRBJ2-1,TRBD1,TRBV29-1,CSGVGTEAYNEQFF,TGCAGCGGAGTCGGGACAGAGGCTTACAATGAGCAGTTCTTC
NA,TRBJ2-1,NA,TRBV6-4,CASSGSGEPRNEQFF,TGTGCCAGCAGTGGTTCGGGGGAGCCCCGCAATGAGCAGTTCTTC
NA,TRBJ1-2,NA,TRBV28,CASSVLAFYGYTF,TGTGCCAGCAGTGTGCTGGCCTTCTATGGCTACACCTTC
NA,TRBJ1-1,NA,TRBV19,CASSKQGEAFF,TGTGCCAGTAGTAAACAGGGCGAGGCTTTCTTT
once,TRBJ1-5,NA,TRBV7-2,CASSLGALPGNQPQHF,TGTGCCAGCAGCTTAGGAGCCCTCCCCGGCAATCAGCCCCAGCATTTT
NA,TRBJ2-3,TRBD2,TRBV28,CASSFWRSGGGDTQYF,TGTGCCAGCAGTTTTTGGCGAAGCGGGGGGGGAGATACGCAGTATTTT
NA,TRBJ2-3,TRBD2,TRBV18,CASSRLSGGPGDTQYF,TGTGCCAGCTCACGCCTTAGCGGGGGGCCAGGAGATACGCAGTATTTT
NA,TRBJ2-3,TRBD1,TRBV19,CASSIRQGATDTQYF,TGTGCCAGTAGTATAAGACAGGGGGCGACAGATACGCAGTATTTT
NA,TRBJ2-6,NA,TRBV6-5,CASWPGSGGANVLTF,TGTGCCAGTTGGCCCGGTTCGGGGGGGGCCAACGTCCTGACTTTC
once,TRBJ2-3,TRBD2,TRBV5-1,CASSSGLAPDTQYF,TGCGCCAGCAGCTCGGGACTAGCCCCCGATACGCAGTATTTT
NA,TRBJ2-7,NA,TRBV6-5,CASMTRPTYEQYF,TGTGCCAGCATGACTAGGCCCACCTACGAGCAGTACTTC
NA,TRBJ2-3,NA,TRBV1,CTSSQRSGGENTQYF,TGCACCAGCAGCCAACGAAGCGGGGGGGAAAATACGCAGTATTTT
NA,TRBJ2-7,TRBD1,TRBV7-3,CASSPQGASYEQYF,TGTGCCAGCAGCCCTCAGGGGGCTTCCTACGAGCAGTACTTC
NA,TRBJ1-6,TRBD1,TRBV27,CASSKPGQGNSPLHF,TGTGCCAGCAGCAAACCGGGACAGGGAAATTCACCCCTCCACTTT
NA,TRBJ2-2,NA,TRBV2,CASSGPGGFPGELFF,TGTGCCAGCAGCGGCCCTGGCGGGTTTCCCGGGGAGCTGTTTTTT